This is a list of T cell receptor beta chains from one sample in a study of shared clonotypes between healthy human individuals. Produced via immunoSEQ multiplex PCR; TCRdb's table is partial and in-frame only. The profile shows about 2,500,000 clones, just over 90% of them singletons. Sequencing used naive CD4+ T cells sorted from blood. The origin of the receptors is a man in his late teens or twenties in good health. The CDR3 runs from the conserved cysteine through the conserved F or W. D genes are given only for firm matches. Part of the rows lack a size; the others show once, few, many or a class for expanded clones.

clone size: NA
D gene: NA
V gene: TRBV7-7
J gene: TRBJ2-5
CDR3 protein: CASSLSAAMETQYF
CDR3 DNA: TGTGCTAGCAGCTTGTCCGCGGCTATGGAGACCCAGTACTTC

clone size: NA
D gene: NA
V gene: TRBV7-8
J gene: TRBJ1-3
CDR3 protein: CASSLNSRSTGNTIYF
CDR3 DNA: TGTGCCAGCAGCTTAAACAGTAGGTCGACTGGAAACACCATATATTTT

clone size: NA
D gene: NA
V gene: TRBV18
J gene: TRBJ2-7
CDR3 protein: CASSPPVSQEGSYEQYF
CDR3 DNA: TGTGCCAGCTCACCACCGGTCTCTCAGGAGGGCTCCTACGAGCAGTACTTC

clone size: NA
D gene: NA
V gene: TRBV29-1
J gene: TRBJ1-5
CDR3 protein: CSVGEGFSNQPQHF
CDR3 DNA: TGCAGCGTGGGGGAGGGCTTTAGCAATCAGCCCCAGCATTTT

clone size: once
D gene: NA
V gene: TRBV9
J gene: TRBJ2-5
CDR3 protein: CASSVGLLQETQYF
CDR3 DNA: TGTGCCAGCAGCGTCGGACTCTTACAGGAGACCCAGTACTTC

clone size: NA
D gene: TRBD1
V gene: TRBV6-5
J gene: TRBJ1-1
CDR3 protein: CASSGTGLGNTEAFF
CDR3 DNA: TGTGCCAGCAGTGGGACAGGGTTGGGGAACACTGAAGCTTTCTTT

clone size: NA
D gene: NA
V gene: TRBV29-1
J gene: TRBJ2-3
CDR3 protein: CSTGDLDPSTDTQYF
CDR3 DNA: TGCAGCACCGGAGACCTGGACCCTAGCACAGATACGCAGTATTTT

clone size: NA
D gene: NA
V gene: TRBV6-5
J gene: TRBJ2-1
CDR3 protein: CASRKLDSSYNEQFF
CDR3 DNA: TGTGCCAGCAGGAAACTTGACTCCTCCTACAATGAGCAGTTCTTC

clone size: NA
D gene: TRBD2
V gene: TRBV10-3
J gene: TRBJ2-7
CDR3 protein: CAISQLAGQNEQYF
CDR3 DNA: TGTGCCATCAGTCAACTAGCGGGACAAAACGAGCAGTACTTC

clone size: NA
D gene: NA
V gene: TRBV11-2
J gene: TRBJ2-7
CDR3 protein: CASSLGPLGVSYEQYF
CDR3 DNA: TGTGCCAGCAGCTTAGGGCCCCTGGGGGTCTCCTACGAGCAGTACTTC

clone size: NA
D gene: TRBD1
V gene: TRBV2
J gene: TRBJ2-7
CDR3 protein: CARSTGTGGGEQYF
CDR3 DNA: TGTGCCAGATCCACCGGGACAGGGGGAGGCGAGCAGTACTTC

clone size: NA
D gene: NA
V gene: TRBV6-1
J gene: TRBJ2-7
CDR3 protein: CASSETSYSYEQYF
CDR3 DNA: TGTGCCAGCAGTGAAACTAGCTACTCCTACGAGCAGTACTTC

clone size: NA
D gene: NA
V gene: TRBV6-1
J gene: TRBJ1-1
CDR3 protein: CASSEEGGLNTEAFF
CDR3 DNA: TGTGCCAGCAGTGAAGAGGGCGGATTGAACACTGAAGCTTTCTTT

clone size: NA
D gene: NA
V gene: TRBV9
J gene: TRBJ2-7
CDR3 protein: CASSVASHPYEQYF
CDR3 DNA: TGTGCCAGCAGCGTGGCCAGCCACCCCTACGAGCAGTACTTC

clone size: NA
D gene: NA
V gene: TRBV5-1
J gene: TRBJ2-7
CDR3 protein: CASSLGRKSYEQYF
CDR3 DNA: TGCGCCAGCAGCCTGGGACGGAAATCCTACGAGCAGTACTTC

clone size: NA
D gene: TRBD1
V gene: TRBV9
J gene: TRBJ2-3
CDR3 protein: CASKQGQGISDTQYF
CDR3 DNA: TGTGCCAGCAAGCAGGGACAGGGAATATCAGATACGCAGTATTTT

clone size: NA
D gene: NA
V gene: TRBV2
J gene: TRBJ2-7
CDR3 protein: CASSVQGPYSNEQYF
CDR3 DNA: TGTGCCAGCAGCGTTCAAGGGCCCTACTCAAACGAGCAGTACTTC

clone size: NA
D gene: NA
V gene: TRBV7-2
J gene: TRBJ2-1
CDR3 protein: CASSYPSKGGRYNEQFF
CDR3 DNA: TGTGCCAGCAGCTACCCATCCAAAGGGGGGCGTTACAATGAGCAGTTCTTC

clone size: NA
D gene: NA
V gene: TRBV5-6
J gene: TRBJ1-2
CDR3 protein: CASSLGPVYGYTF
CDR3 DNA: TGTGCCAGCAGCTTGGGACCGGTCTATGGCTACACCTTC

clone size: NA
D gene: NA
V gene: TRBV28
J gene: TRBJ2-7
CDR3 protein: CASSPAGRESYEQYF
CDR3 DNA: TGTGCCAGCAGTCCCGCGGGAAGGGAATCCTACGAGCAGTACTTC

clone size: NA
D gene: TRBD1
V gene: TRBV6-1
J gene: TRBJ1-5
CDR3 protein: CASSEEAAGGRQPQHF
CDR3 DNA: TGTGCCAGCAGTGAAGAAGCGGCAGGGGGGCGTCAGCCCCAGCATTTT

clone size: NA
D gene: NA
V gene: TRBV25-1
J gene: TRBJ2-5
CDR3 protein: CASSGPVKQYF
CDR3 DNA: TGTGCCAGCAGTGGTCCGGTCAAGCAGTACTTC

clone size: NA
D gene: NA
V gene: TRBV5-1
J gene: TRBJ2-1
CDR3 protein: CASSLIPPGNRDYNEQFF
CDR3 DNA: TGCGCCAGCAGCTTGATCCCGCCGGGTAACAGGGACTACAATGAGCAGTTCTTC

clone size: NA
D gene: NA
V gene: TRBV7-6
J gene: TRBJ2-5
CDR3 protein: CASSLSGGETQYF
CDR3 DNA: TGTGCCAGTAGCCTGTCAGGAGGGGAGACCCAGTACTTC

clone size: NA
D gene: NA
V gene: TRBV5-1
J gene: TRBJ2-1
CDR3 protein: CASNMDWAGFRPNEQFF
CDR3 DNA: TGCGCCAGCAACATGGACTGGGCGGGATTTCGCCCCAATGAGCAGTTCTTC

clone size: NA
D gene: NA
V gene: TRBV6-4
J gene: TRBJ1-6
CDR3 protein: CASSDVSNSPLHF
CDR3 DNA: TGTGCCAGCAGTGATGTTAGTAATTCACCCCTCCACTTT

clone size: once
D gene: TRBD2
V gene: TRBV5-4
J gene: TRBJ2-1
CDR3 protein: CASRAISGSSYNEQFF
CDR3 DNA: TGTGCCAGCAGAGCCATTAGCGGGAGTAGTTACAATGAGCAGTTCTTC

clone size: NA
D gene: NA
V gene: TRBV19
J gene: TRBJ1-2
CDR3 protein: CASTSDGGLNYGYTF
CDR3 DNA: TGTGCCAGTACCTCCGATGGCGGGTTAAACTATGGCTACACCTTC

clone size: NA
D gene: TRBD1
V gene: TRBV25-1
J gene: TRBJ1-6
CDR3 protein: CASSEYRKGGQLNSPLHF
CDR3 DNA: TGTGCCAGCAGTGAATACCGGAAGGGGGGACAGCTCAATTCACCCCTCCACTTT

clone size: NA
D gene: NA
V gene: TRBV6-5
J gene: TRBJ2-7
CDR3 protein: CASTGGKTGSYEQYF
CDR3 DNA: TGTGCCAGCACCGGGGGGAAGACAGGGTCGTACGAGCAGTACTTC

clone size: NA
D gene: TRBD1
V gene: TRBV19
J gene: TRBJ1-2
CDR3 protein: CASSIETGGNYGYTF
CDR3 DNA: TGTGCCAGTAGTATCGAGACAGGGGGCAACTATGGCTACACCTTC

clone size: NA
D gene: NA
V gene: TRBV7-9
J gene: TRBJ2-3
CDR3 protein: CASSFGTNTDTQYF
CDR3 DNA: TGTGCCAGCAGCTTTGGCACTAACACAGATACGCAGTATTTT

clone size: NA
D gene: NA
V gene: TRBV7-2
J gene: TRBJ2-2
CDR3 protein: CASSAQGGGTGELFF
CDR3 DNA: TGTGCCAGCAGCGCACAGGGGGGAGGGACCGGGGAGCTGTTTTTT

clone size: NA
D gene: TRBD1
V gene: TRBV5-1
J gene: TRBJ1-5
CDR3 protein: CASSLESGGRQPQHF
CDR3 DNA: TGCGCCAGCAGCTTGGAGTCAGGGGGCCGTCAGCCCCAGCATTTT

clone size: NA
D gene: TRBD1
V gene: TRBV19
J gene: TRBJ1-1
CDR3 protein: CASSQQGASTEAFF
CDR3 DNA: TGTGCCAGTAGTCAACAGGGGGCGAGCACTGAAGCTTTCTTT

clone size: few
D gene: NA
V gene: TRBV6-6
J gene: TRBJ1-1
CDR3 protein: CASSFSGSTEAFF
CDR3 DNA: TGTGCCAGCAGTTTTTCAGGGAGCACTGAAGCTTTCTTT

clone size: NA
D gene: NA
V gene: TRBV5-1
J gene: TRBJ1-1
CDR3 protein: CASKPGGLTNTEAFF
CDR3 DNA: TGCGCCAGCAAACCCGGGGGGCTTACGAACACTGAAGCTTTCTTT

clone size: NA
D gene: NA
V gene: TRBV11-3
J gene: TRBJ2-1
CDR3 protein: CASSRSSEPYNEQFF
CDR3 DNA: TGTGCCAGCAGCCGATCTTCTGAACCCTACAATGAGCAGTTCTTC

clone size: NA
D gene: TRBD1
V gene: TRBV18
J gene: TRBJ1-1
CDR3 protein: CASNDRGTEAFF
CDR3 DNA: TGTGCCAGCAACGACAGGGGCACTGAAGCTTTCTTT

clone size: NA
D gene: NA
V gene: TRBV5-4
J gene: TRBJ2-5
CDR3 protein: CASSLDTSRAETQYF
CDR3 DNA: TGTGCCAGCAGCCTAGACACATCCCGGGCAGAGACCCAGTACTTC

clone size: NA
D gene: NA
V gene: TRBV27
J gene: TRBJ1-3
CDR3 protein: CASSSRAVGNTIYF
CDR3 DNA: TGTGCCAGCAGCTCCCGGGCGGTGGGAAACACCATATATTTT

clone size: NA
D gene: TRBD2
V gene: TRBV13
J gene: TRBJ2-5
CDR3 protein: CASSTRGGVEETQYF
CDR3 DNA: TGTGCCAGCAGCACCCGCGGGGGGGTGGAAGAGACCCAGTACTTC

clone size: NA
D gene: NA
V gene: TRBV5-1
J gene: TRBJ2-1
CDR3 protein: CASSFTGQSSYNEQFF
CDR3 DNA: TGCGCCAGCAGCTTCACAGGACAGAGCTCCTACAATGAGCAGTTCTTC

clone size: NA
D gene: NA
V gene: TRBV1
J gene: TRBJ1-1
CDR3 protein: CTSSQDLDAGGHTEAFF
CDR3 DNA: TGCACCAGCAGCCAAGATCTCGATGCAGGGGGCCACACTGAAGCTTTCTTT

clone size: NA
D gene: NA
V gene: TRBV7-8
J gene: TRBJ1-2
CDR3 protein: CASSLVNDYGYTF
CDR3 DNA: TGTGCCAGCAGCTTAGTTAACGACTATGGCTACACCTTC

clone size: NA
D gene: TRBD2
V gene: TRBV7-9
J gene: TRBJ2-7
CDR3 protein: CASGLAGISYEQYF
CDR3 DNA: TGTGCCTCTGGACTAGCGGGGATCTCCTACGAGCAGTACTTC

clone size: NA
D gene: NA
V gene: TRBV11-3
J gene: TRBJ2-1
CDR3 protein: CASSRLGGYNEQFF
CDR3 DNA: TGTGCCAGCAGCCGTTTGGGGGGATACAATGAGCAGTTCTTC

clone size: NA
D gene: NA
V gene: TRBV9
J gene: TRBJ1-2
CDR3 protein: CASSVGGGNYGYTF
CDR3 DNA: TGTGCCAGCAGCGTAGGGGGAGGGAACTATGGCTACACCTTC

clone size: few
D gene: NA
V gene: TRBV10-3
J gene: TRBJ1-1
CDR3 protein: CAIRTGREAFF
CDR3 DNA: TGTGCCATCAGAACTGGACGGGAAGCTTTCTTT

clone size: NA
D gene: NA
V gene: TRBV7-9
J gene: TRBJ2-5
CDR3 protein: CASSLGGEETQYF
CDR3 DNA: TGTGCCAGCAGCTTAGGGGGGGAAGAGACCCAGTACTTC

clone size: NA
D gene: TRBD1
V gene: TRBV25-1
J gene: TRBJ1-2
CDR3 protein: CASSEGTAYGYTF
CDR3 DNA: TGTGCCAGCAGTGAAGGGACAGCCTATGGCTACACCTTC

clone size: NA
D gene: TRBD2
V gene: TRBV7-2
J gene: TRBJ2-7
CDR3 protein: CASEVSAGGPYEQYF
CDR3 DNA: TGTGCCAGCGAAGTTTCAGCGGGAGGGCCCTACGAGCAGTACTTC

clone size: NA
D gene: NA
V gene: TRBV4-1
J gene: TRBJ2-3
CDR3 protein: CASSQLPQGGRRSTDTQYF
CDR3 DNA: TGCGCCAGCAGCCAACTCCCCCAGGGAGGCCGGAGATCCACAGATACGCAGTATTTT

clone size: few
D gene: TRBD1
V gene: TRBV9
J gene: TRBJ1-1
CDR3 protein: CASSLTGTVNTEAFF
CDR3 DNA: TGTGCCAGCAGCTTGACCGGGACAGTGAACACTGAAGCTTTCTTT